This T cell receptor (beta chain) was obtained from a study of blood T cell repertoires in COVID-19. Study as a whole: Samples representing acute and convalescent COVID-19 were sourced from the United States, Italy and Spain. PBMCs, B-cell-depleted T cells, or T cells were the source of the cDNA or gDNA that made up the material.

Under the authors' procedure: For nucleated cells, counts were estimated from reference gene primer amplification. Measured with immunoSEQ multiplex PCR; TCRdb has only the in-frame clones, and not every one. V, J and clone size were drawn from that table, and D and trimming were deduced from the DNA. The repertoire holds about 74,000 clones, with roughly nine tenths as singletons. Trimming shortened V by 5 bases and J by 7 bases, and 15 bases separated the two germline ends. From germline, CDR1 is MNHNY and CDR2 SVGAGI (reference sequence). This CDR3 region has 14 residues. This TCR derives from a man in his fifties or sixties with acute or convalescent COVID-19. This chain connects TRBV6-6 to TRBJ1-5; TRBD1 might be the D (5 bases). Sample: peripheral blood. This CDR3 reads CASSAGGGWQPQHF. The DNA for the CDR3 is TGTGCCAGCAGTGCCGGGGGGGGTTGGCAGCCCCAGCATTTT.